One sample yielded the 4 T cell receptor beta chains listed below, sequenced in a study of T-cell memory formation after mild COVID-19. Each CDR3 protein gets one entry after TCRdb re-called the 5' RACE reads with MiXCR. The sample has 400,000 to 500,000 distinct CDR3 sequences; around 20% are singletons. The sequenced sample was PBMCs or a T cell subset sorted from them (not recorded which). These receptors came from an adult woman who had mild COVID-19 (a few samples of this study predate the infection). Cell type and time point are not known.

This clonotype came up a few times. The chain links TRBV2 to TRBJ1-1, with D unclear. The CDR3 runs to 13 residues. Deletions cut 7 bases from V and 7 bases from J, with 16 bases between. Looked up from germline, CDR1 is SNHLY and CDR2 is FYNNEI. Here the CDR3 reads CASNGRLGSEAFF. DNA of the CDR3: TGTGCCAGCAATGGGCGACTAGGGAGTGAAGCTTTCTTT. The full variable domain, in which reference TRBV2 and TRBJ1-1 provide the parts outside the CDR3, is EPEVTQTPSHQVTQMGQEVILRCVPISNHLYFYWYRQILGQKVEFLVSFYNNEISEKSEIFDDQFSVERPDGSNFTLKIRSTKLEDSAMYFCASNGRLGSEAFFGQGTRLTVV.

This clonotype was counted between two and nine times. The chain has TRBV4-2 and TRBJ2-2; a possible D gene is TRBD2 (6 bases). The CDR3 length is 15 residues. CDR1 LGHNA and CDR2 YNFKEQ come from the germline V gene. V lost 4 bases, J lost 6 bases, and 15 bases lay in between. The CDR3: CASSPASEHPGELFF. The CDR3 DNA is TGTGCCAGCAGCCCGGCTAGCGAACACCCCGGGGAGCTGTTTTTT.

The chain is built from TRBV9 and TRBJ1-2; D is unclear. The ends were cut back, 5 bases at V and 4 bases at J, with 15 bases in the middle. CDR1 is SGDLS, CDR2 YYNGEE, per germline. This CDR3 has 14 residues. CDR3 sequence: CASSASHGSYGYTF. In DNA, the CDR3 is TGTGCCAGCAGTGCTAGTCATGGGTCCTATGGCTACACCTTC.

This clonotype has a handful of counts. V is TRBV2 and J is TRBJ2-4; TRBD1 might be the D (6 bases). The V gene's germline CDR1 is SNHLY and CDR2 FYNNEI. Trimming stripped 5 bases from V and 9 bases from J, with 14 bases between. The CDR3 extends over 13 amino acids. DNA for the CDR3: TGTGCCAGCAGTCCAAGGGACAAGGCCATTCAGTACTTC. It encodes CASSPRDKAIQYF.